This T cell receptor (beta chain) was sequenced for a study of cytomegalovirus exposure and HLA in healthy donors (dated 2017 in TCRdb). Background for the entire study: An earlier analysis of several hundred of the donors reported about 280 Gb of sequence data and approximately 120 million unique TCR beta sequences obtained from some 170 million T cells. Among the roughly 430 genotyped donors, around 81% belonged to the genetic ancestry cluster associated with self-reported Caucasian donors. Rather than using new phenotypic data, the later analysis identified candidate immune exposures from TCR beta sequences and from how often those sequences occurred across donors. Typing coverage differed by locus: A, B, C, DRB1 and DQB1 were typed in roughly 620-630 donors, DQA1 in approximately 520, DPA1 in approximately 610, and DPB1 in 450 to 490. Several DR-DQ haplotypes were treated as single units for association and clustering because of strong linkage in the cohort. To study patterns of TCR occurrence, a later analysis re-analyzed previously published TCR beta repertoires from 550 to 800 donors and added high-resolution HLA genotyping. A later genetic analysis took genome-wide SNP genotypes for about 55% of the roughly 700 donors and used that subset as a discovery cohort. Using immunosequencing, the study profiled T cell repertoires from 640 or so subjects and related those repertoires to cytomegalovirus serostatus. Every repertoire in the discovery cohort had been generated on one and the same sequencing platform. Besides the first cohort of around 700 subjects, a separate validation cohort made up of over a hundred different subjects was used. Donor age, sex, ethnicity and CMV serostatus were collected together with the repertoire data. To predict cytomegalovirus infection status, the study combined high-throughput TCR immunosequencing, statistical association of individual TCRs with disease status, and machine learning. Class I and class II HLA loci were covered by the typing at four-digit resolution. Among around 400 genotyped donors of the cohort, an average of about 220,000 unique TCR beta nucleotide sequences was sequenced per donor, of which about 18% were non-productive. An earlier analysis of more than 450 of the donors used high-throughput TCR beta sequencing to judge whether each TCR beta V gene segment behaved as functional or pseudogenic. An early release that covered about 600 HLA-typed donors contained about 300 gigabases of sequencing data and tens of millions of unique TCR sequences. The study aimed to test whether signatures of past pathogen exposure could be identified by cataloging public T cell receptors.

The CDR3 measures 14 amino acids from cysteine to phenylalanine. Just the 42-base CDR3 DNA is kept, in frame starting at base 1. The germline V gene (reference sequence) provides CDR1 GTSNPN and CDR2 SVGIG. The V end loses 3 bases and the J end loses 0 bases, and a stretch of 9 bases separates them. The cohort was made up of 666 healthy bone marrow donors. All cohort members were sampled while nominally healthy, although unrecorded immune exposures were likely present. The donor was CMV seronegative and was included in the group of about 350 seronegative cohort members. Every donor gave a peripheral blood sample, and the peripheral blood mononuclear cells from that sample were used for TCR beta sequencing. Genomic DNA extraction from the blood cell samples was performed with the Qiagen DNeasy Blood Extraction Kit. Regarding this clone: It has no known antigen specificity. It has no much larger one-base neighbor in the sample; base qualities were not kept.

Points the paper makes about the study in general: HLA typing was unavailable for some donors at each locus, so association tests used only the typed subset. The cohort was sequenced for TCR beta chains only, and without alpha or paired-chain data the features that could be detected were limited. In both the original and validation cohorts, the classifier was reported to diagnose cytomegalovirus status with high specificity and sensitivity. A few of the identified cytomegalovirus-associated TCR beta chains were confirmed in vitro to be specific for cytomegalovirus antigens. Presence/absence analyses assumed roughly uniform sequencing depth across donors, an assumption that may not hold. The study listed 150 to 200 TCR beta chains as associated with cytomegalovirus. Several of the top co-occurrence clusters appeared to be linked to parvovirus B19, influenza, CMV and Epstein-Barr virus, according to a later analysis. A later genetic analysis reported fewer N-insertions in productive TCRs among donors in an Asian-associated ancestry cluster than the approximately 700-donor mean. Across donors, most TCR sequences were observed very rarely, whereas some public TCRs were present in many individuals. Linkage disequilibrium might explain the correlated functional status among segregating V segments, but an unknown experimental factor could not be excluded. A later analysis found that HLA-associated TCR beta chains were more clonally expanded and had lower generation probabilities than equally common non-associated chains. When HLA alleles, especially DR and DQ, strongly co-occurred, attributing TCR associations to individual alleles was difficult. In a later analysis, the rate of TCR association differed among HLA loci, with DRB1 alleles having the most associated TCRs and HLA-C alleles having the fewest. A further reported finding was that TCR beta sequences accurately predicted the HLA-A and HLA-B alleles for most subjects in the first cohort. In a later analysis, most CMV-associated TCR beta chains were found to appear HLA-restricted, with HLA associations seemingly driven largely by CMV exposure. It was suggested by the authors that the approach could potentially be generalized to other disease states and immunological phenotypes. A cluster of highly shared sequence variants was judged likely to represent a technical artifact of the sequencing pipeline. Because the 87-base-pair reads could not distinguish some IMGT-functional V segments, including TRBV6-2 and TRBV6-3, those segments were excluded. An association between a missense DCLRE1C variant and V-gene and J-gene trimming of TCR beta chains was found in a later genetic analysis and replicated in an independent cohort. At a false discovery rate of 0.05, a later analysis linked approximately 18,000 TCR beta sequences to specific HLA alleles. Because counts were too low, some 17 rarely observed V segments, including chromosome 9 orphons, were left out of the earlier analysis of a few hundred of the donors. For the cohort, immune exposure information was limited to CMV serostatus. In an earlier analysis of around 500 of the donors, most TCR beta V segments appeared in productive rearrangements about 87% or about 30% of the time, broadly matching IMGT annotations.

Libraries came from the immunoSEQ multiplex PCR assay. For the multiplex PCR, a mixture combining 60 forward primers for TCR Vbeta segments and 13 reverse primers for TCR Jbeta segments was used. Amplification of the CDR3 region of rearranged TCR beta genes was performed with a multiplex PCR assay on genomic DNA. On the Illumina HiSeq System, the amplified TCR beta libraries were sequenced as 87-base-pair reads. The study's processing was this. A later analysis counted tens of millions of unique TCR beta chains across the 650 to 700 repertoires, and around 9.9 million of these chains were shared by at least two donors. Raw reads were error-corrected and collapsed into unique sequences with a nearest-neighbor algorithm that merged closely related sequences to remove PCR and sequencing errors. To assign V, D and J gene segments, CDR3 sequences were aligned to IMGT reference sequences. Each retained sequence needed at least a six-nucleotide match to both a V gene segment and a J gene segment. Rearrangements were classified as productive when the CDR3 lacked stop codons and remained in frame with V and J, and all other rearrangements were classified as non-productive. Following IMGT convention, CDR3 was defined as the stretch from the second conserved V-encoded cysteine up to the conserved J-encoded phenylalanine. The earlier analysis of 450 to 750 of the donors excluded any sequence lacking an unambiguous match to a single V gene segment. An earlier analysis of 500 to 600 of the donors classified V segments as functional when productive rearrangements were above 56.7% and as segregating when the standard deviation between donors was above 5%. A statistical classification framework was built for diagnosing cytomegalovirus status from the catalog of TCR beta chain sequences. A later analysis assigned V and J genes by comparing TCR nucleotide sequences with IMGT/GENE-DB human TR gene sequences. The TCRdist pipeline was used in a later analysis to assign CDR3 sequences and most-parsimonious VDJ recombination scenarios. In a later analysis, each TCR beta chain was defined by its CDR3 amino acid sequence together with its V-gene family, and reads without a unique V-gene family were excluded. To address suspected cross-contamination and a sequencing artifact, a later analysis removed roughly 640 highly shared, low-generation-probability nucleotide sequences. In a later analysis, a clonal expansion index for each public chain was calculated from normalized within-repertoire ranks of inferred template counts. Generation probabilities in a later analysis came from a VDJ recombination model fitted to out-of-frame rearrangements, and those results were checked against IGoR. Hypergeometric tests were used in a later analysis to score TCR-TCR, TCR-HLA and TCR-CMV co-occurrence, with a repertoire-size bias correction applied to the TCR pairs. False discovery rates were estimated in a later analysis by permuting HLA or CMV assignments 20 times. A later analysis grouped co-occurring TCRs with DBSCAN, adding TCRdist sequence similarity when clustering within HLA-allele-positive subsets. For co-occurrence clustering, repertoires with fewer than 30,000 or more than 120,000 public chains were excluded, along with roughly 5 repertoires with anomalous nucleotide sharing. Entries here come from immuneACCESS through TCRdb and include only in-frame sequences with V and J called. Some clones fail to appear in such tables; in the studies checked, an unresolved V gene covers under half of the shortfall, and the cause of the remainder is unknown. Clonal size and the V and J genes are those of that table, whereas D and trimming came from the DNA. The sample table lists under 200,000 clones, approximately 65% of them with a count of one. Of the sample, around 3% falls within the top ten clones.

This TCR was recovered from a man aged 35 to 55 in good health and CMV-seronegative. This chain joins TRBV30 to TRBJ1-5; D gene: possibly TRBD1, on 5 matching bases. The sequenced material came from PBMCs. The bases are TGTGCCTGGAGCGCGGGGCCTAGCAATCAGCCCCAGCATTTT. This sequence encodes CAWSAGPSNQPQHF.